These 31 T cell receptor beta chains originate from one sample sequenced in a study of molecular identifiers for immune sequencing clone quantification. From the PCR reads, TCRdb called clonotypes with MiXCR, one entry per CDR3 protein. This table holds approximately 680,000 distinct CDR3 sequences, about 25% found once. The sequenced material came from naive CD8+ T cells from blood, with Jurkat cell RNA spiked in. Documented subset: FACS-sorted CD8+CD4-CCR7+CD45RA+ naive T cells. Receptor source: a human donor in good health. Some libraries in this study had Jurkat cell RNA spiked in.

The rearrangement links TRBV27 to TRBJ1-1; the D is unclear. The germline gives CDR1 MNHEY, CDR2 SMNVEV (reference sequence). Trimming left V 2 bases short and J 0 bases short, with 19 bases between. CDR3 length equals 18 residues. For the CDR3, the DNA is TGTGCCAGCAGTTTAAAGCAAATAATGTACGACATGAACACTGAAGCTTTCTTT. This translates into CASSLKQIMYDMNTEAFF.

The sample holds a few counts of this clonotype. V gene TRBV28 combines with J gene TRBJ1-6; TRBD1 matches 8 bases. Germline assignment: CDR1 MDHEN and CDR2 SYDVKM. This CDR3 is 17 amino acids long. Unmatched junction bases numbered 7, after V lost 3 bases and J lost 3 bases. CDR3 amino acids: CASSFVLGQDYNSPLHF. CDR3 DNA: TGTGCCAGCAGTTTTGTTCTGGGACAGGACTATAATTCACCCCTCCACTTT.

The genes are TRBV7-9 and TRBJ2-1; 9 bases map to TRBD2. The CDR3 runs 15 residues. Trimming cost V 1 base and J 7 bases; bases outside gene matches: 5. Germline loops: CDR1 SEHNR, CDR2 FQNEAQ (reference sequence). The CDR3 here is CASSLGSGSWNEQFF. The CDR3, as DNA: TGTGCCAGCAGCTTAGGTAGCGGGAGTTGGAATGAGCAGTTCTTC.

This clonotype showed up many times. V is TRBV27 and J is TRBJ2-3; D is possibly TRBD1 (6 bases). Trimming took 2 bases from V and 2 from J, leaving 11 bases between them. The CDR3 is made up of 15 amino acids. Germline CDR1 and CDR2: MNHEY and SMNVEV (reference sequence). DNA of the CDR3: TGTGCCAGCAGTTTACAGGACAGTATCACAGATACGCAGTATTTT. The encoded protein is CASSLQDSITDTQYF.

Comment on this clonotype: Being one base from a much bigger clone, this may be a read error. The chain couples TRBV7-2 to TRBJ1-1; D may be TRBD1 (6 bases). The germline V gene has CDR1 SGHTA and CDR2 FQGNSA. CDR3 length equals 15 residues. CDR3: CASSLGHRVNIEAFF. The CDR3 DNA sequence: TGTGCCAGCAGCTTGGGACACAGGGTGAACATTGAAGCTTTCTTT.

There are a few counts of this clonotype. The chain is built from TRBV15 and TRBJ2-7; 10 bases agree with TRBD1. The CDR3 totals 16 residues. J was trimmed by 5 bases and V by 3 bases; bases with no gene match: 10. Germline values: CDR1 LNHNV, CDR2 YYDKDF (reference sequence). The chain's CDR3 is CATSSASGGQGDEQYF. The CDR3 DNA reads TGTGCCACCAGCAGCGCCTCCGGCGGACAGGGGGACGAGCAGTACTTC.

The rearrangement joins TRBV7-9 to TRBJ2-1, with TRBD2 matching 7 bases. In germline, CDR1 is SEHNR, CDR2 FQNEAQ (reference sequence). The CDR3 sequence is 15 residues long. V lost 3 bases and J lost 8; bases outside the gene matches: 10. CDR3 in amino acids: CASSLVAGVNDEQFF. The CDR3 nucleotides are TGTGCCAGCAGCTTGGTGGCGGGAGTTAACGATGAGCAGTTCTTC.

The chain employs TRBV7-9 and TRBJ2-7; D call uncertain. The germline V and J ends were trimmed by 3 bases and 2 bases, with 20 bases remaining between them. This CDR3 is 17 amino acids long. In germline, CDR1 is SEHNR, CDR2 FQNEAQ (reference sequence). The CDR3 here is CASSFTSAAPPPYEQYF. The CDR3 nucleotides read TGTGCCAGCAGCTTCACGTCTGCCGCCCCACCGCCCTACGAGCAGTACTTC.

A remark on this clonotype: A much larger clone sits a single nucleotide away, making a read error possible. The chain couples TRBV7-9 to TRBJ2-3; a weak D match, TRBD2 (6 bases). Trimming cost V 8 bases and J 0 bases, with 15 bases left between them. This CDR3 comprises 15 residues. Germline-derived CDR1 and CDR2 are SEHNR and FQNEAQ (reference sequence). This CDR3 is CASGPLASSTDTQYF. The CDR3 DNA is TGTGCCAGCGGCCCGCTAGCGTCTAGCACAGATACGCAGTATTTT.

This chain joins TRBV6-2 or TRBV6-3 and TRBJ2-7; 10 bases line up with TRBD2. The CDR3 totals 16 residues. V lost 6 bases and J lost 0; bases outside the gene matches: 8. The V gene's germline CDR1 is MNHEY and CDR2 SVGEGT. The CDR3 DNA reads TGTGCCAGCAGCCAGGACGGACTAGCGGCCTCCTACGAGCAGTACTTC. Translation gives CASSQDGLAASYEQYF.

Points on this clonotype: Its ends do not fully match the called genes, so a read error is possible. The rearrangement links TRBV12-3 or TRBV12-4 to TRBJ1-5; D ambiguous. CDR3 length: 14 residues. The CDR3 here is CACSFDGGNQPQHF. The CDR3 bases are TGTGCCTGCAGTTTTGACGGTGGGAATCAGCCCCAGCATTTT.

Concerning this clonotype itself: It may be a read error: a sequence one base away is much more abundant. The rearrangement links TRBV6-2 or TRBV6-3 to TRBJ2-1; D is unclear. CDR3 length: 12 amino acids. Germline V gene sequence: CDR1 MNHEY, CDR2 SVGEGT. Here the CDR3 DNA reads TGTACCAGCAGTGCGGACGGGAATGAGCAGTTCTTC. It codes for CTSSADGNEQFF.

This clonotype was counted only a few times. The rearrangement joins TRBV4-1 to TRBJ1-2; TRBD1 matches 11 bases. V shed 1 base, J shed 3 bases, and the junction held 7 bases outside the gene matches. Germline CDR1 reads MGHRA; CDR2 reads YSYEKL. There are 17 residues in the CDR3. CDR3 DNA sequence: TGCGCCAGCAGCCAAGTTGGGACAGGGGGTTTTGACTATGGCTACACCTTC. Protein product: CASSQVGTGGFDYGYTF.

Details on this clonotype: Compared with germline, one end of the junction differs, possibly owing to a read error. V gene TRBV5-6 combines with J gene TRBJ2-1; no firm D call. Per the germline V gene, CDR1 is SGHDT and CDR2 is YYEEEE. CDR3 length: 12 residues. CDR3 bases: TGTGCCAGCAGCTTGGGTCCGATTGAGCAGCTCTTC. Protein sequence: CASSLGPIEQLF.

This clonotype has just a few counts. The rearrangement links TRBV7-3 to TRBJ2-2, with a possible D match to TRBD1 (5 bases). The CDR3 loop spans 14 amino acids. Trimming removed 5 bases from V and 3 bases from J, with 10 bases in between. Germline V lookup: CDR1 SGHTA, CDR2 FQGTGA. This CDR3 is CASSNDRYTGELFF. The DNA of the CDR3 is TGTGCCAGCAGCAACGACAGATACACCGGGGAGCTGTTTTTT.

This clonotype was counted ten times or more. The rearrangement uses TRBV20-1 and TRBJ2-3; TRBD2 matches at 8 bases. Germline trimming cut 1 base from V and 4 bases from J; bases unmatched to any gene: 4. Germline V gene sequence: CDR1 DFQATT, CDR2 SNEGSKA (reference sequence). CDR3 size: 14 residues. For the CDR3, the DNA is TGCAGTGCTAGAGCCCTGACTAGCGCAGATACGCAGTATTTT. Its protein product is CSARALTSADTQYF.

V gene TRBV4-3 combines with J gene TRBJ1-2; D is uncertain. The CDR3 extends over 16 amino acids. Germline CDR1 reads LGHNA; CDR2 reads YSLEER. With 1 base removed from V and 1 base from J, the gap between germline ends came to 13 bases. The CDR3 spells CASSQAQQQNNYGYTF. In DNA form, the CDR3 reads TGCGCCAGCAGCCAAGCCCAACAGCAGAATAACTATGGCTACACCTTC.

The chain carries TRBV11-2 and TRBJ2-1; TRBD2 matches 13 bases. The junction had 6 bases not matched to a gene; V was cut back by 5 bases and J by 2 bases. There are 17 residues in the CDR3. From germline, CDR1 is SGHAT and CDR2 FQNNGV. Here the CDR3 reads CASSRGLAGAPYNEQFF. The CDR3 region has the DNA TGTGCCAGCAGCCGCGGACTAGCGGGAGCGCCCTACAATGAGCAGTTCTTC.

This clonotype was counted ten times or more. The chain uses TRBV20-1 and TRBJ2-7; 8 positions match TRBD1. CDR1 is DFQATT, CDR2 SNEGSKA, per germline (reference sequence). V trimming: 1 base; J trimming: 4 bases; junction bases outside the gene matches: 3. The CDR3 loop spans 13 amino acids. The CDR3 protein is CSARVRDRYEQYF. In DNA, the CDR3 is TGCAGTGCTAGAGTGAGGGACAGGTACGAGCAGTACTTC.

This clonotype was seen a handful of times. The chain has TRBV27 and TRBJ2-3; D call uncertain. V was cut by 5 bases and J by 7 bases, with 16 bases left in between. Per the germline V gene, CDR1 is MNHEY and CDR2 is SMNVEV (reference sequence). The CDR3 contains 14 residues. The CDR3 loop is CASSPGPVHYTQYF. Here the CDR3 DNA reads TGTGCCAGCAGTCCCGGCCCTGTTCACTATACGCAGTATTTT.

This clonotype was seen more than once but under ten times. The chain couples TRBV6-5 to TRBJ2-5, with 7 bases lining up with TRBD2. Losses at the gene ends were 2 bases for V and 5 bases for J; bases not matched to a gene: 5. CDR3 length equals 14 residues. CDR1 and CDR2 (germline): MNHEY, SVGAGI. The CDR3 DNA is TGTGCCAGCAGTTACGGGGGGACTAAGGAGACCCAGTACTTC. Translation gives CASSYGGTKETQYF.

This clonotype appeared a few times. This chain uses TRBV15 with TRBJ1-5, with 7 bases that match TRBD1. With 4 bases clipped from V and 0 bases from J, the junction kept 6 bases outside the gene matches. This CDR3 has 16 amino acids. CDR1 is LNHNV and CDR2 is YYDKDF in the germline V gene (reference sequence). This CDR3 is CATSTGTVNSNQPQHF. The CDR3 DNA follows: TGTGCCACCAGCACTGGGACAGTTAATAGCAATCAGCCCCAGCATTTT.

Remarks on this clonotype: A much larger clone differs by one base, so this may be a read error. The CDR3 sequence: CAGSLAVENTEAFF. The CDR3, as DNA: TGTGCCGGCAGCTTAGCGGTGGAGAACACTGAAGCTTTCTTT. This chain uses TRBV7-9 with TRBJ1-1; D is undetermined. This CDR3 is built from 14 residues. From germline, CDR1 is SEHNR and CDR2 FQNEAQ (reference sequence).

This clonotype was counted ten times or more. This chain uses TRBV28 with TRBJ2-7; possible D gene TRBD1, 6 bases. CDR3 length: 14 amino acids. The germline CDR1 and CDR2 sequences are MDHEN and SYDVKM. Trimming took off 2 bases at V and 2 bases at J, with 10 bases between the two ends. The DNA of the CDR3 is TGTGCCAGCAGTTTACAGGGGATCCCCTACGAGCAGTACTTC. Amino acids: CASSLQGIPYEQYF.

In regard to this clonotype: A much larger clone is a single base away; this may be a read error. The chain has TRBV30 and TRBJ1-4; tentatively, D is TRBD1 (6 bases). The CDR3 consists of 14 residues. Germline values: CDR1 GTSNPN, CDR2 SVGIG (reference sequence). Trimming cost V 2 bases and J 6 bases, with 13 bases left between them. CDR3 nucleotides: TGTGCCTGGAGTCCAAGGGGGACCGATGAAAAACTGTTTTTT. It encodes CAWSPRGTDEKLFF.

In its sample, this clonotype was seen a few times. The chain combines TRBV12-5 with TRBJ2-3; 8 bases map to TRBD1. J lost 3 bases, V lost 2 bases, and 4 bases had no gene match. CDR3 size: 15 residues. Germline CDR1 LGHNT, CDR2 FRNRAP. The CDR3 loop is CASGLSGGKTDTQYF. The DNA of the CDR3 is TGTGCTAGTGGTTTGTCAGGGGGCAAGACAGATACGCAGTATTTT.

Points on this clonotype: A much larger clone is a single base away; this may be a read error. The genes are TRBV28 and TRBJ2-7; D may be TRBD2 (6 bases). CDR1 and CDR2 from the germline V gene are MDHEN and SYDVKM. This CDR3 spans 15 amino acids. The DNA of the CDR3 is TGTGCCAGCAGTTTTCGGGGGTTGCGGACCTACGAGCGGTACTTC. Translated: CASSFRGLRTYERYF.

As for this clonotype: This sequence may be a read error, since a much larger clone differs from it by one base. The gene calls are TRBV5-1 and TRBJ1-1; TRBD1 might be the D (6 bases). From germline, CDR1 is SGHRS and CDR2 YFSETQ. This CDR3 has 11 amino acids. CDR3 region: CAGSLTGEAFF. For the CDR3, the DNA is TGCGCCGGCAGCTTGACAGGCGAAGCTTTCTTT.

This clonotype was seen ten or more times. V is TRBV27 and J is TRBJ2-3, with D maybe TRBD2 (6 bases). The ends were cut back, 3 bases at V and 4 bases at J, with 17 bases in the middle. The CDR3 sequence is 16 residues long. The germline V gene encodes CDR1 MNHEY and CDR2 SMNVEV (reference sequence). CDR3 nucleotide sequence: TGTGCCAGCAGTTTCGGGGACTCCCGGGCGGCAGATACGCAGTATTTT. This gives the protein CASSFGDSRAADTQYF.

In regard to this clonotype: The junction departs from the called germline gene at one end, perhaps through a read error. The chain recombines TRBV7-9 with TRBJ2-2; 7 positions agree with TRBD2. The V gene's germline CDR1 is SEHNR and CDR2 FQNEAQ (reference sequence). The CDR3 sequence is 17 residues long. In DNA form, the CDR3 reads TGTGCCGGCAGCTTCGGGCTAGCGGACGCGAACACCGGGGAGCTGTTTTTT. It specifies CAGSFGLADANTGELFF.

This clonotype was found a few times. V usage is TRBV14 and J usage is TRBJ2-3; 9 bases align to TRBD1. The CDR3 spans 16 residues. Germline V lookup: CDR1 SGHDN, CDR2 FVKESK. V dropped 0 bases and J dropped 4; count of bases not matched to a gene: 5. CDR3 protein: CASSQDTGGLSDTQYF. In DNA form, the CDR3 reads TGTGCCAGCAGCCAAGACACAGGGGGCTTGTCAGATACGCAGTATTTT. Using reference TRBV14 and TRBJ2-3 for the parts outside the CDR3, the full variable domain is EAGVTQFPSHSVIEKGQTVTLRCDPISGHDNLYWYRRVMGKEIKFLLHFVKESKQDESGMPNNRFLAERTGGTYSTLKVQPAELEDSGVYFCASSQDTGGLSDTQYFGPGTRLTVL.